This T cell receptor (beta chain) was recovered during a study of blood T cell repertoires in COVID-19. Overall study context: PBMCs, B-cell-depleted T cells, or T cells provided the cDNA or gDNA that made up the material.

TCRdb's copy holds only in-frame clones and misses some; the assay was immunoSEQ multiplex PCR. The sample lists about 240,000 clones; approximately 80% were seen once. There are 13 residues in the CDR3. V lost 6 bases, J lost 4 bases, and 7 bases lay in between. By sample fraction, this clone is medium-sized (0.01 to 0.1%). The source material was peripheral blood. The chain has TRBV12-3 or TRBV12-4 and TRBJ1-6, with no clear D. The clonotype comes from a woman younger than 30 with acute or convalescent COVID-19. CDR3 sequence reads: CASSPSYNSPLHF. CDR3 nucleotide sequence: TGTGCCAGCAGCCCTAGTTATAATTCACCCCTCCACTTT.